This T cell receptor (beta chain) emerged from a study of blood T cell repertoires in COVID-19 (dated by TCRdb to about 2020). For the wider study: Samples covering the acute and convalescent phases of COVID-19 were provided by collaborators in the United States, Italy and Spain. The prospective study material was composed of cDNA or gDNA derived from T cells, B-cell-depleted T cells, or PBMCs. The dataset comprised deeply sampled blood TCRbeta repertoires from subjects exposed to, actively infected with, or recovered from COVID-19. A freely available public database, intended as a resource for researchers studying the immune response to SARS-CoV-2, is where the repertoires were released. Samples were obtained from the ongoing ImmuneRACE study (first 160 participants) and from over a thousand subjects provided by 6 global collaborators. A de-identified subject ID, COVID-19 status, age in years and sex were almost always included in the sample metadata. Where available, HLA class I and class II types were taken from metadata supplied by the sample provider and were not determined by assay-based typing.

Collaborating institutions collected whole blood in K2EDTA tubes following their own protocols. For TCRbeta analysis, collaborators shipped samples as frozen whole blood, isolated PBMCs, or DNA extracted from either of those sample types. The immunoSEQ Assay, a bias-controlled multiplex PCR, was used to amplify TCRbeta CDR3 regions from genomic DNA. The study's own analysis went as follows. The number of nucleated cells in each sample was estimated by amplification of reference gene primers within the assay. To quantify the absolute abundance of each unique TCRbeta CDR3 rearrangement, sequence reads were collapsed and filtered. For each sample, productive Simpson clonality was calculated as the square root of Simpson's diversity index across productive rearrangements. In TCRdb, the immuneACCESS table is reduced to in-frame sequences with V and J assigned. These tables do not hold every clone; where another copy was compared, an unresolved V gene accounts for under half, and the others remain unexplained. V and J calls and clone size are those listed in that table; D and trimming were worked out from the DNA. For this sample the table gives approximately 15,000 clones, of which roughly 85% were detected only once. The ten largest clones represent around 25% of the sample.

The CDR3 sequence holds 14 residues, the cysteine and phenylalanine included. The entry retains the CDR3 DNA only, 42 bases that are in frame from base 1. Via the germline V gene, CDR1 is KGHSH and CDR2 LQKENI. Ends trimmed: V by 4 bases, J by 4 bases; bases unmatched to a gene: 3. To note about this clone: Its antigen has not been determined. Base quality data are lacking; no much larger clone is found one base away.

Beyond this particular receptor, the publication reports: The quantity of clinical and demographic metadata differed by source and by participant and was supplied without curation.

The receptor's source is a woman aged 60-75 years with acute or convalescent COVID-19. The chain is assembled from TRBV18 and TRBJ2-5, and TRBD2 matches 10 of the central bases. Sequenced sample: peripheral blood. The DNA sequence is TGTGCCAGCTCACGAGCGGGAGGGCCAGAGACCCAGTACTTC. Its product reads: CASSRAGGPETQYF.